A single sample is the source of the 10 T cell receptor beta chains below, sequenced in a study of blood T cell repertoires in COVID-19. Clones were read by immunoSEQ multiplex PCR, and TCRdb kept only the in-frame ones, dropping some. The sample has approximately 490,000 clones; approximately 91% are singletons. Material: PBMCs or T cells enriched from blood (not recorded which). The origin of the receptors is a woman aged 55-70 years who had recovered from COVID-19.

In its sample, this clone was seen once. CDR3 residues: CASSQSQGAGDTQYF. CDR3 DNA: TGCGCCAGCAGCCAGTCACAGGGGGCCGGAGATACGCAGTATTTT. The V and J genes are TRBV4-1 and TRBJ2-3; TRBD1 agrees at 9 bases. This CDR3 is built from 15 residues. V lost 3 bases, J lost 5 bases, and 6 bases stayed unmatched. Per germline, CDR1 MGHRA and CDR2 YSYEKL.

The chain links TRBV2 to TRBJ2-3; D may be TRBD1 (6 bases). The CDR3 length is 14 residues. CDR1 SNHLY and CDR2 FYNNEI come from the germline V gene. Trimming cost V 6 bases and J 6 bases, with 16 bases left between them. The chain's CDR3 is CASRQGALEDTQYF. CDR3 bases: TGTGCCAGCAGACAGGGAGCCTTAGAGGATACGCAGTATTTT.

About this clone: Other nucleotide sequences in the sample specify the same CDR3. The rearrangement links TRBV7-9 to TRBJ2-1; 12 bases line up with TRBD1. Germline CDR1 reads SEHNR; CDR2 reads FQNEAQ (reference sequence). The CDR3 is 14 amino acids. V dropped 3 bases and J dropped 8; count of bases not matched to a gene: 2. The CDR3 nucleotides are TGTGCCAGCAGCTTGGGACAGGGGGCCCATGAGCAGTTCTTC. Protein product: CASSLGQGAHEQFF.

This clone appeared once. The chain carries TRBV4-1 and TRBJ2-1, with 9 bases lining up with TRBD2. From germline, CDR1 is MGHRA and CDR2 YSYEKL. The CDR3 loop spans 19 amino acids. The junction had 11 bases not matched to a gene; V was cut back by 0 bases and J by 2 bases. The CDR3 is CASSQDRDLAGYTYNEQFF. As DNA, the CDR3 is TGCGCCAGCAGCCAAGATCGGGATCTAGCGGGGTACACCTACAATGAGCAGTTCTTC.

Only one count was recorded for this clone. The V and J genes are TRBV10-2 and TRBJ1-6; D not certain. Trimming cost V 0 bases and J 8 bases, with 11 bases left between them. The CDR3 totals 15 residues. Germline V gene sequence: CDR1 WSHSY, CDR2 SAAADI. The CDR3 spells CASSESSGSDSPLHF. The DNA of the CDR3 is TGCGCCAGCAGTGAGTCGTCTGGCTCCGATTCACCCCTCCACTTT.

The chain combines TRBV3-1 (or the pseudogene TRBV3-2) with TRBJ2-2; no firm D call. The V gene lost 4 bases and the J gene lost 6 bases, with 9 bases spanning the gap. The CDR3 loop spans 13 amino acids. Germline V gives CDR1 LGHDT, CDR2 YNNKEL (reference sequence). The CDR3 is CASSLRAAGELFF. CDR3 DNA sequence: TGTGCCAGCAGCCTCCGTGCGGCCGGGGAGCTGTTTTTT.

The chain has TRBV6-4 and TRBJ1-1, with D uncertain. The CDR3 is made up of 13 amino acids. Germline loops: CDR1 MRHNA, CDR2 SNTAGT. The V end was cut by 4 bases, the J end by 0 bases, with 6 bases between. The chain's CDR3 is CASSATMNTEAFF. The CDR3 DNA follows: TGTGCCAGCAGTGCCACTATGAACACTGAAGCTTTCTTT.

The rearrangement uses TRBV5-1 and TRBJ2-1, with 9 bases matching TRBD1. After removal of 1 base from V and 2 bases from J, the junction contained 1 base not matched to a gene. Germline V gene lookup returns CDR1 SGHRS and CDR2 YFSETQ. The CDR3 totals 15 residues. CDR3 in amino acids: CASSLRQGAYNEQFF. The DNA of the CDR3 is TGCGCCAGCAGCTTGAGACAGGGGGCCTACAATGAGCAGTTCTTC.

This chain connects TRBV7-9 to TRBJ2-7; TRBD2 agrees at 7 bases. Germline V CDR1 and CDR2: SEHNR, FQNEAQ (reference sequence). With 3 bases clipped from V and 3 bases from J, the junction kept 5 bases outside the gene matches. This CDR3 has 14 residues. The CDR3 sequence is CASSLGRGNYEQYF. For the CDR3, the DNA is TGTGCCAGCAGCTTGGGGCGGGGGAACTACGAGCAGTACTTC.

The CDR3 reads CASSPSAGPGNTIYF. For the CDR3, the DNA is TGCGCCAGCAGTCCTTCGGCGGGACCTGGAAACACCATATATTTT. The J gene is TRBJ1-3, the V gene TRBV5-1; tentatively, D is TRBD1 (5 bases). The CDR3 spans 15 residues. The V gene's germline CDR1 is SGHRS and CDR2 YFSETQ. Trimming removed 5 bases at V and 2 bases at J, with 14 bases between.